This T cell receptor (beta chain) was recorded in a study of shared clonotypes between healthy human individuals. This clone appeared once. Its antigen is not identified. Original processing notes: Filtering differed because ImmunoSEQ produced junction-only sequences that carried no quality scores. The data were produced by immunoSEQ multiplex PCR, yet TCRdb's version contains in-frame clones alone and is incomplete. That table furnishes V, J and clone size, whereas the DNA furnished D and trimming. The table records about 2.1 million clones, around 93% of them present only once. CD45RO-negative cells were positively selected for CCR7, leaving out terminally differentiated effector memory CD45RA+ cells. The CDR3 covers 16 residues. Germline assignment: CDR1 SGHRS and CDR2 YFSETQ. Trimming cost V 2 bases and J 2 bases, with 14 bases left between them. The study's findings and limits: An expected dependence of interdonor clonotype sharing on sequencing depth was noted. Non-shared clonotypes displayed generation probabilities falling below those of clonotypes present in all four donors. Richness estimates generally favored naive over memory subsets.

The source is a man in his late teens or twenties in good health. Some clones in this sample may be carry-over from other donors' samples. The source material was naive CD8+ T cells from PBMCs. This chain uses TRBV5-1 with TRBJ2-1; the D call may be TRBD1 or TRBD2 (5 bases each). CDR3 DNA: TGCGCCAGCAGCTTCGGTCGGGACCCCACCTACAATGAGCAGTTCTTC. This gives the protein CASSFGRDPTYNEQFF.